This T cell receptor (beta chain) was recovered during a study of T cells in Graves' hyperthyroidism and ophthalmopathy. General study points: Blood held most thyroid clonotypes expanded above 0.001 frequency.

CDR1 is DFQATT and CDR2 is SNEGSKA in the germline V gene (reference sequence). CDR3 length: 15 amino acids. V shed 2 bases and J 7 bases; nucleotides not matched to a gene: 8. Amplification targeted TCR beta CDR3 regions from RNA transcripts. First-round RT-PCR targeting the TCR CDR3 was performed with the HTBI primer set. TCRdb re-called the multiplex PCR reads through MiXCR, storing one row per CDR3 protein. Altogether 700,000 or so distinct CDR3 sequences are present, about a sixth being singletons, with the ten largest covering around 8.1%. For Graves' hyperthyroidism to be stable, ophthalmopathy could not progress within 18 months. The study based diagnoses on clinical symptoms, serum thyroxine and TRAb, thyroid ultrasound and orbital computed tomography. With regard to this clonotype: Its antigen remains unidentified.

V gene TRBV20-1 combines with J gene TRBJ1-6; 7 nucleotides match TRBD1. The sample taken for sequencing was blood. The TCR sequence derives from a man between 18 and 35 years old with Graves' hyperthyroidism. In nucleotides, the CDR3 is TGCAGTGCTAGACCGACAGGGTTGCGCAATTCACCCCTCCACTTT. Encoded protein: CSARPTGLRNSPLHF.